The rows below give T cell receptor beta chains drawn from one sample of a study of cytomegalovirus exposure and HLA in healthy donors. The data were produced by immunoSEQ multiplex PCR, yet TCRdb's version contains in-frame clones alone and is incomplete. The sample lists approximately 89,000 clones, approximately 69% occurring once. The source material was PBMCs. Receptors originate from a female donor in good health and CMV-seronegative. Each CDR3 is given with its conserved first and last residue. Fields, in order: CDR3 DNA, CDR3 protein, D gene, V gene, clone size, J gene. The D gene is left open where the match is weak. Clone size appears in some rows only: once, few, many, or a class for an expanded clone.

DNA: TGTGCCACCAGCAGAGACCCGCTTACAGGGGGCGGTCAGCCCCAGCATTTT; CDR3: CATSRDPLTGGGQPQHF; D: TRBD1; V: TRBV15; size: .; J: TRBJ1-5
DNA: TGTGCCAGCAGTTACTCAGGGGGCTACAACACCGGGGAGCTGTTTTTT; CDR3: CASSYSGGYNTGELFF; D: TRBD1; V: TRBV6-5; size: few; J: TRBJ2-2
DNA: TGTGCCAGCAGACAGTACGCGGGAGTAGGAGAGACCCAGTACTTC; CDR3: CASRQYAGVGETQYF; D: TRBD2; V: TRBV27; size: .; J: TRBJ2-5
DNA: TGTGCCAGCAGAAAACAGGGTTTCAATCAGCCCCAGCATTTT; CDR3: CASRKQGFNQPQHF; D: .; V: TRBV6-5; size: .; J: TRBJ1-5
DNA: TGCGCCAGCAGCTCTACTAGCGGGAGCTACAATGAGCAGTTCTTC; CDR3: CASSSTSGSYNEQFF; D: TRBD2; V: TRBV5-1; size: .; J: TRBJ2-1
DNA: TGTGCTAGCAGCTTAGAGTTTGGAGATGAAGCTTTCTTT; CDR3: CASSLEFGDEAFF; D: .; V: TRBV7-7; size: few; J: TRBJ1-1
DNA: TGTGCCAGCAGCTACGGACAGTTCTATGGCTACACCTTC; CDR3: CASSYGQFYGYTF; D: .; V: TRBV14; size: .; J: TRBJ1-2
DNA: TGTGCCAGCACCCCCCTGGGAGAGCGAAAAGAGACCCAGTACTTC; CDR3: CASTPLGERKETQYF; D: .; V: TRBV6-5; size: few; J: TRBJ2-5
DNA: TGTGCCAGCAGTTTATCCCCGACAGGGGGTGAGACCCAGTACTTC; CDR3: CASSLSPTGGETQYF; D: TRBD1; V: TRBV28; size: .; J: TRBJ2-5
DNA: TGCGCCAGCAGCCAAGCTTTGTTTAAGCTAGCGGGAGCTAATGAGCAGTTCTTC; CDR3: CASSQALFKLAGANEQFF; D: TRBD2; V: TRBV4-1; size: .; J: TRBJ2-1
DNA: TGTGCCAGCGGTGTCAGGGGCCCCCACGAGCAGTACTTC; CDR3: CASGVRGPHEQYF; D: .; V: TRBV27; size: .; J: TRBJ2-7
DNA: TGTGCCAGCAGCTTAATGGGCGGGGACTACGAGCAGTACTTC; CDR3: CASSLMGGDYEQYF; D: .; V: TRBV13; size: .; J: TRBJ2-7
DNA: TGCGCCAGCAGTCTGACTAACTACAATGAGCAGTTCTTC; CDR3: CASSLTNYNEQFF; D: .; V: TRBV10-2; size: .; J: TRBJ2-1
DNA: TGTGCCAGCACCTCCTCGCGGGGCCAAGAGACCCAGTACTTC; CDR3: CASTSSRGQETQYF; D: .; V: TRBV27; size: .; J: TRBJ2-5
DNA: TGTGCCTGGAGTGTATACATAAACTCACCCCTCCACTTT; CDR3: CAWSVYINSPLHF; D: .; V: TRBV30; size: .; J: TRBJ1-6
DNA: TGTGCCAGCAGCGTACAGGCGGGGAATTACAATGAGCAGTTCTTC; CDR3: CASSVQAGNYNEQFF; D: .; V: TRBV9; size: .; J: TRBJ2-1
DNA: TGTGCCAGTAGTATTACAGGCACAGATACGCAGTATTTT; CDR3: CASSITGTDTQYF; D: .; V: TRBV19; size: .; J: TRBJ2-3
DNA: TGTGCCAGCAGCTTTGACGGGGAAGGCGGGGAGCTGTTTTTT; CDR3: CASSFDGEGGELFF; D: .; V: TRBV13; size: .; J: TRBJ2-2
DNA: TGCGCCAGCAGCCAAGGCGTTCGCCGGGGATACGAGCAGTACTTC; CDR3: CASSQGVRRGYEQYF; D: .; V: TRBV4-1; size: .; J: TRBJ2-7
DNA: TGTGCCAGTAGTGCCGACAGAGCCAATCAGCCCCAGCATTTT; CDR3: CASSADRANQPQHF; D: .; V: TRBV19; size: .; J: TRBJ1-5
DNA: TGCGCCAGCAGTCGAATTGGGCCCAAAGCAACTAATGAAAAACTGTTTTTT; CDR3: CASSRIGPKATNEKLFF; D: .; V: TRBV4-3; size: .; J: TRBJ1-4
DNA: TGTGCCAGCAGTTACTCGAGGGGAGGGTTCTCTGGCTACACCTTC; CDR3: CASSYSRGGFSGYTF; D: .; V: TRBV6-5; size: .; J: TRBJ1-2
DNA: TGTGCCACCAGCACGCGGGACAGGGTCGCTGAAGCTTTCTTT; CDR3: CATSTRDRVAEAFF; D: TRBD1; V: TRBV15; size: .; J: TRBJ1-1
DNA: TGTGCCAGCAGCTCCAGGACTAGCGGGGGCACAGATACGCAGTATTTT; CDR3: CASSSRTSGGTDTQYF; D: TRBD2; V: TRBV11-2; size: .; J: TRBJ2-3
DNA: TGTGCCAGCAGCCCCCCCGGAGCAGTTAGCTCCTACGAGCAGTACTTC; CDR3: CASSPPGAVSSYEQYF; D: .; V: TRBV5-4; size: .; J: TRBJ2-7
DNA: TGTGCCAGCGCCCGAGAGGGATATCAGCCCCAGCATTTT; CDR3: CASAREGYQPQHF; D: .; V: TRBV6-6; size: .; J: TRBJ1-5
DNA: TGCGCCAGCAGCCAAGATGTAGGAGGCGGCGGGGAGCTGTTTTTT; CDR3: CASSQDVGGGGELFF; D: .; V: TRBV4-3; size: .; J: TRBJ2-2
DNA: TGTGCCAGCAGCCCGGACTGGAGCTCCTACAATGAGCAGTTCTTC; CDR3: CASSPDWSSYNEQFF; D: .; V: TRBV7-3; size: once; J: TRBJ2-1
DNA: TGTGCCAGCAGCGTAGTGGGGACAGGTTGGGTCAATGAGCAGTTCTTC; CDR3: CASSVVGTGWVNEQFF; D: TRBD1; V: TRBV9; size: .; J: TRBJ2-1
DNA: TGTGCCAGCAGCCTAAGACAGGGGCCCTACAATGAGCAGTTCTTC; CDR3: CASSLRQGPYNEQFF; D: TRBD1; V: TRBV27; size: few; J: TRBJ2-1
DNA: TGTGCCAGCAGTGACTTCCACGGGATCCGGGACAACTCACAGAACTACGAGCAGTACTTC; CDR3: CASSDFHGIRDNSQNYEQYF; D: .; V: TRBV6-4; size: .; J: TRBJ2-7
DNA: TGTGCCAGCAGCTTGGAGGTCGCTAGCGGGAGTGCCCACGAGCAGTACTTC; CDR3: CASSLEVASGSAHEQYF; D: TRBD2; V: TRBV5-8; size: few; J: TRBJ2-7
DNA: TGCAGCGTTAAATGGTCCCCGAGGGATACGCAGTATTTT; CDR3: CSVKWSPRDTQYF; D: .; V: TRBV29-1; size: .; J: TRBJ2-3
DNA: TGCAGCGTTCGACTAGCGGGGGGTCCTTCAGAGACCCAGTACTTC; CDR3: CSVRLAGGPSETQYF; D: TRBD2; V: TRBV29-1; size: .; J: TRBJ2-5
DNA: TGTGCCAGCAGCGAGACTAGCGGGGGACAAAATGAGCAGTTCTTC; CDR3: CASSETSGGQNEQFF; D: TRBD2; V: TRBV9; size: .; J: TRBJ2-1
DNA: TGTGCCAGCAGCTTAGTCGGCTACTCGGGCTCCTACGAGCAGTACTTC; CDR3: CASSLVGYSGSYEQYF; D: .; V: TRBV7-2; size: .; J: TRBJ2-7
DNA: TGCGCCAGCAGCCATATCCGGGGACAGGGGATGTATGGCTACACCTTC; CDR3: CASSHIRGQGMYGYTF; D: TRBD1; V: TRBV4-3; size: .; J: TRBJ1-2
DNA: TGTGCCACCGGAACAGGGACAGGCAATCAGCCCCAGCATTTT; CDR3: CATGTGTGNQPQHF; D: TRBD1; V: TRBV10-3; size: once; J: TRBJ1-5
DNA: TGCGCCAGACAACAGGGAAGGGTCACTGAAGCTTTCTTT; CDR3: CARQQGRVTEAFF; D: .; V: TRBV10-1; size: .; J: TRBJ1-1
DNA: TGTGCCAGCAGCCCAAGACAGGCCTACGAGCAGTACTTC; CDR3: CASSPRQAYEQYF; D: .; V: TRBV7-8; size: .; J: TRBJ2-7
DNA: TGTGCCAGCTGGGGGACAGTGAATCAGCCCCAGCATTTT; CDR3: CASWGTVNQPQHF; D: TRBD1; V: TRBV19; size: .; J: TRBJ1-5
DNA: TGTGCCAGTAGTTTCGGGACTAACTATGGCTACACCTTC; CDR3: CASSFGTNYGYTF; D: .; V: TRBV19; size: .; J: TRBJ1-2
DNA: TGTGCCAGCAGCCCTTCAACGGGGGGATACAATGAGCAGTTCTTC; CDR3: CASSPSTGGYNEQFF; D: TRBD2; V: TRBV5-4; size: .; J: TRBJ2-1
DNA: TGTGCCTGGAGTGTACTAGGGTACGGGCAGTACTTC; CDR3: CAWSVLGYGQYF; D: .; V: TRBV30; size: .; J: TRBJ2-7
DNA: TGCGCCAGCAGCTTGGGGGGGCGGCAGCCTCACTACGAGCAGTACTTC; CDR3: CASSLGGRQPHYEQYF; D: .; V: TRBV5-1; size: .; J: TRBJ2-7
DNA: TGTGCCAGCAGCTTACGGGACAGAAGCACTGAAGCTTTCTTT; CDR3: CASSLRDRSTEAFF; D: TRBD1; V: TRBV7-9; size: few; J: TRBJ1-1